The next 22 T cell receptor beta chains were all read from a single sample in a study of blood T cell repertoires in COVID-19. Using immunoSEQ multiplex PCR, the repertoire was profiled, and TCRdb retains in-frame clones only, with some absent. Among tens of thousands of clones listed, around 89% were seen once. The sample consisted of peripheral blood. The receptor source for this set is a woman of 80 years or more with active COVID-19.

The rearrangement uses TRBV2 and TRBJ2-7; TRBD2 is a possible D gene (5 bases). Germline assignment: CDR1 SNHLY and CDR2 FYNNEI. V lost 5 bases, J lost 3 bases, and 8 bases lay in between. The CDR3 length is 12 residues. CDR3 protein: CASSFDYYEQYF. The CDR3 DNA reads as TGTGCCAGCAGTTTCGACTACTACGAGCAGTACTTC.

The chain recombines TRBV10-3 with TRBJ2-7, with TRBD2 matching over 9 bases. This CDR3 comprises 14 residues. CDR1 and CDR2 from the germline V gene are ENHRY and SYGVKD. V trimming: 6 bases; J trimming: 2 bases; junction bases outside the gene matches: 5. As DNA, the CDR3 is TGTGCCATCAGCCTAGCGGGAAACACCTACGAGCAGTACTTC. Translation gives CAISLAGNTYEQYF.

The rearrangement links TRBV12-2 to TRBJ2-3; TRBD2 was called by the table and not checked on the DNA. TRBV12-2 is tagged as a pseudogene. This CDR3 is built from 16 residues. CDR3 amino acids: CASRLVSGGSTDTQYF. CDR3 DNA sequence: TGTGCAAGTCGCTTAGTTAGTGGGGGGTCCACAGATACGCAGTATTTT.

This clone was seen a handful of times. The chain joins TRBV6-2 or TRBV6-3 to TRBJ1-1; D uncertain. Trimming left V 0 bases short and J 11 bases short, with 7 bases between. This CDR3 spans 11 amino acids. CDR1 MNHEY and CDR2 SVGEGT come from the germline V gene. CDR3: CASSYSSGAFF. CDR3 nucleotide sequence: TGTGCCAGCAGTTACTCGTCGGGGGCTTTCTTT.

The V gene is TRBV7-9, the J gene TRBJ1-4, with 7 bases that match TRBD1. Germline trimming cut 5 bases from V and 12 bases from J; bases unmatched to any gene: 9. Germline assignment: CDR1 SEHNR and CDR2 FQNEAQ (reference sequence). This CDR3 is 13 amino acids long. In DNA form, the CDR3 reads TGTGCCAGCAGCGGAGACAGGGCCAAGGAACTGTTTTTT. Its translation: CASSGDRAKELFF.

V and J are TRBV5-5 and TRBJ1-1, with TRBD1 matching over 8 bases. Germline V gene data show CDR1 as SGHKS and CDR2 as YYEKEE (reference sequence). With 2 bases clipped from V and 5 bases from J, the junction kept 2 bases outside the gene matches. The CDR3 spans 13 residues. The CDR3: CASSFTGGTEAFF. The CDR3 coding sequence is TGTGCCAGCAGCTTTACAGGGGGTACTGAAGCTTTCTTT.

This CDR3 reads CASSGRAGSSYNEQFF. CDR3 in DNA: TGTGCCAGCAGCGGCAGGGCGGGGAGCTCCTACAATGAGCAGTTCTTC. The rearrangement links TRBV9 to TRBJ2-1, with D perhaps TRBD2 (6 bases). Germline assignment: CDR1 SGDLS and CDR2 YYNGEE. CDR3 length: 16 amino acids. The ends were cut back, 3 bases at V and 0 bases at J, with 13 bases in the middle.

The CDR3 spells CASSLLLTSGMGGDTQYF. The DNA of the CDR3 is TGCGCCAGCAGCCTCCTCCTGACTAGCGGGATGGGGGGAGATACGCAGTATTTT. The rearrangement uses TRBV4-3 and TRBJ2-3, with 11 bases aligning to TRBD2. Trimming removed 4 bases from V and 5 bases from J; junction bases left unmatched: 14. CDR3 length: 18 amino acids. The germline CDR1 and CDR2 sequences are LGHNA and YSLEER.

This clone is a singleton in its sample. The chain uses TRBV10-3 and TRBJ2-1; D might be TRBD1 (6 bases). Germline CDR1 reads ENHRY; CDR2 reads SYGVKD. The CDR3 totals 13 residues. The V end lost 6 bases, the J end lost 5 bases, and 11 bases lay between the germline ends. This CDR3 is CAIRGARNNEQFF. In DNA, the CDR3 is TGTGCCATCAGGGGGGCCAGAAACAATGAGCAGTTCTTC.

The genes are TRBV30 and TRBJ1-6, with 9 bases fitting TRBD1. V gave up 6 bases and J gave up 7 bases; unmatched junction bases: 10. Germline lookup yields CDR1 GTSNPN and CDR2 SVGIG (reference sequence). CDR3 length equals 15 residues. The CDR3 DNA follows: TGTGCCTGTATGGTTCGAGGACAGGGGAATTCACCCCTCCACTTT. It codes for CACMVRGQGNSPLHF.

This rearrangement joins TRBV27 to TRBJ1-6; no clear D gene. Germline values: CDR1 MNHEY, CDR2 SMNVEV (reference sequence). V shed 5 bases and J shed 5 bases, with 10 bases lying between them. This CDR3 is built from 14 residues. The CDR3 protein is CASSRREDNSPLHF. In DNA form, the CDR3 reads TGTGCCAGCAGTCGAAGGGAGGATAATTCACCCCTCCACTTT.

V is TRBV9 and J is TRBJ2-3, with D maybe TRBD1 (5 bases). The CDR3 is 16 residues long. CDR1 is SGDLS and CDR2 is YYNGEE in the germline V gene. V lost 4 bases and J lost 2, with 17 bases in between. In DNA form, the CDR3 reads TGTGCCAGCAGCCCTCCGGGCAGGGCAACCACAGATACGCAGTATTTT. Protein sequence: CASSPPGRATTDTQYF.

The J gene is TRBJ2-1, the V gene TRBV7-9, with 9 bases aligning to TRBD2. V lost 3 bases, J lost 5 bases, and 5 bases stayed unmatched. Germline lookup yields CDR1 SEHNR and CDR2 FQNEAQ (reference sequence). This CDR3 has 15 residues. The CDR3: CASSFGVAGDNEQFF. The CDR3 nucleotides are TGTGCCAGCAGCTTCGGTGTAGCGGGGGACAATGAGCAGTTCTTC.

DNA of the CDR3: TGCGCCAGCAGCTTGATGGCGGACAAAGCCAAAAACATTCAGTACTTC. This gives the protein CASSLMADKAKNIQYF. This rearrangement joins TRBV5-1 to TRBJ2-4; TRBD1 is a possible D gene (5 bases). The CDR3 is 16 residues long. CDR1 and CDR2 from the germline V gene are SGHRS and YFSETQ. V was cut by 1 base and J by 0 bases, with 11 bases left in between.

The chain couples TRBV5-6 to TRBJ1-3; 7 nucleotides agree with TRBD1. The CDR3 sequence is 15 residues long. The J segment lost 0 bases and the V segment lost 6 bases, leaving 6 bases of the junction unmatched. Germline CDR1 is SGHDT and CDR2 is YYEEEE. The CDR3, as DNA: TGTGCCAGCAACCGCAGGGGGGACTCTGGAAACACCATATATTTT. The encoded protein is CASNRRGDSGNTIYF.

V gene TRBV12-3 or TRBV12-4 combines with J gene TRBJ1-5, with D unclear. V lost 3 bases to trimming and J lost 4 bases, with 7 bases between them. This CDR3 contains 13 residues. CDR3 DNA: TGTGCCAGCAGTTTCACCGGTAATCAGCCCCAGCATTTT. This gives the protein CASSFTGNQPQHF.

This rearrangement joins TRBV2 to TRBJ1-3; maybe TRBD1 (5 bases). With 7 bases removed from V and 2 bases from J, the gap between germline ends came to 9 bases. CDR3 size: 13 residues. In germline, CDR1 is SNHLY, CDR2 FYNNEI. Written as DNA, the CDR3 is TGTGCCAGCAAGGCAGGGACTGGAAACACCATATATTTT. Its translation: CASKAGTGNTIYF.

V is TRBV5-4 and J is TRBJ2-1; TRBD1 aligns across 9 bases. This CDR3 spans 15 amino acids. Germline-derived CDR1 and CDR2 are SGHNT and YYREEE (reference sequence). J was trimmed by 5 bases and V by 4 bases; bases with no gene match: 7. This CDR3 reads CASSQDWTGDNEQFF. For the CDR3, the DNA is TGTGCCAGCAGCCAGGACTGGACAGGGGACAATGAGCAGTTCTTC.

The CDR3 DNA follows: TGTGCCAGCAGTCCGCCGTCGACAGGGCGGCACGAGCAGTACTTC. This translates into CASSPPSTGRHEQYF. This sequence joins TRBV28 and TRBJ2-7, with 7 bases aligning to TRBD1. Germline V gives CDR1 MDHEN, CDR2 SYDVKM. V shed 5 bases and J 5 bases; nucleotides not matched to a gene: 12. CDR3 length equals 15 residues.

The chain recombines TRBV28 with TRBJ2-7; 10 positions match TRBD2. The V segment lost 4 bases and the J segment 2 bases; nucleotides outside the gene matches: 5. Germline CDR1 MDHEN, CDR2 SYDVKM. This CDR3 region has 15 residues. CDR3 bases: TGTGCCAGCAGTTCCCCAAGCGGGAGGGCCTACGAGCAGTACTTC. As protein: CASSSPSGRAYEQYF.

For the CDR3, the DNA is TGCGCCAGCAGTCGACAGGGCCCAGGGGTCGAAAAACTGTTTTTT. Translating it yields CASSRQGPGVEKLFF. The chain combines TRBV10-2 with TRBJ1-4, with 7 bases lining up with TRBD1. There are 15 residues in the CDR3. In germline, CDR1 is WSHSY, CDR2 SAAADI. Germline trimming cut 5 bases from V and 8 bases from J; bases unmatched to any gene: 11.

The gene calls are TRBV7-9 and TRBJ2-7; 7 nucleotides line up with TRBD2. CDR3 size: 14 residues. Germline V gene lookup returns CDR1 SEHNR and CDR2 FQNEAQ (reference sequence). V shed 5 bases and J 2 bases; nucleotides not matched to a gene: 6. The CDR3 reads CASSLLGTTYEQYF. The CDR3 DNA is TGTGCCAGCAGCCTACTAGGGACTACCTACGAGCAGTACTTC.